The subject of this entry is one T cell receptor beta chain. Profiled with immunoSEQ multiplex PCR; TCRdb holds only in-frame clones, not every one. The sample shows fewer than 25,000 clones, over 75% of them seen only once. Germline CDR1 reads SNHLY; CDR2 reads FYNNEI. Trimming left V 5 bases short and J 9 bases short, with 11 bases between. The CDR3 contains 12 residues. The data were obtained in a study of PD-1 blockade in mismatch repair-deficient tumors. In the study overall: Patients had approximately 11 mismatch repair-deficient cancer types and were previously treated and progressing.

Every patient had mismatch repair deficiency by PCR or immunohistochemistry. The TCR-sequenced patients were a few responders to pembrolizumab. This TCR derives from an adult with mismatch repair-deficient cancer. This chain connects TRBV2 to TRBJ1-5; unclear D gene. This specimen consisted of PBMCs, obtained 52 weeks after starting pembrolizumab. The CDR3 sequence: CASSQVALPQHF. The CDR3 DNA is TGTGCCAGCAGTCAGGTGGCCCTGCCCCAGCATTTT.